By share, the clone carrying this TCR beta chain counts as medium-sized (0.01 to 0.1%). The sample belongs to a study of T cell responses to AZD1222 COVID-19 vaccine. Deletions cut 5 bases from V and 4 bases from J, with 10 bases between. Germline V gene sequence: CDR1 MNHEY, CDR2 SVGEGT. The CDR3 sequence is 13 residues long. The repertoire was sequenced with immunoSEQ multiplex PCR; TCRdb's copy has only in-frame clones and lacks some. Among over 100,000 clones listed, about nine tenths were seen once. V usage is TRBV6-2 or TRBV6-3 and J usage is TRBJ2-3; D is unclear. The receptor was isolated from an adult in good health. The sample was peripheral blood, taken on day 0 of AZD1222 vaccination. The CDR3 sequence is CASSIGDADTQYF. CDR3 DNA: TGTGCCAGCAGTATCGGAGACGCAGATACGCAGTATTTT.